This note documents a single T cell receptor (beta chain) sequence. What it recognizes is unknown. One junction end disagrees with the germline gene, perhaps due to a read error. The library came from three nested PCR rounds adapted from ARM-PCR protocols. TCRdb itself ran the multiplex PCR reads through MiXCR, one entry per CDR3 protein. This repertoire shows approximately 100,000 distinct CDR3 sequences, 60% to 80% found once; its top ten account for 37%. No cell sorting was done before RNA was extracted from the tissue. Looked up from germline, CDR1 is SGHAT and CDR2 is FQDESV (reference sequence). This CDR3 contains 17 residues. These data come from a study of tumor and adjacent non-tumor tissue in lung cancer. As for the study in general: Histology: about twelve adenocarcinoma, a couple of squamous cell carcinoma, 1 small cell lung cancer. Study conclusions and caveats: Significantly higher TCR diversity was found in tumor than normal lung.

The TCR sequence derives from a woman aged 60-75 years with non-small cell lung cancer. V and J are TRBV11-1 and TRBJ2-2, with 12 nucleotides matching TRBD2. Sequenced: lung tumor tissue. Here the CDR3 DNA reads TGTGCCAGCAGTCCGCGACTAGCGGGAGAATCCGCCGGGGAGCTCTTTTTT. Residues: CASSPRLAGESAGELFF.